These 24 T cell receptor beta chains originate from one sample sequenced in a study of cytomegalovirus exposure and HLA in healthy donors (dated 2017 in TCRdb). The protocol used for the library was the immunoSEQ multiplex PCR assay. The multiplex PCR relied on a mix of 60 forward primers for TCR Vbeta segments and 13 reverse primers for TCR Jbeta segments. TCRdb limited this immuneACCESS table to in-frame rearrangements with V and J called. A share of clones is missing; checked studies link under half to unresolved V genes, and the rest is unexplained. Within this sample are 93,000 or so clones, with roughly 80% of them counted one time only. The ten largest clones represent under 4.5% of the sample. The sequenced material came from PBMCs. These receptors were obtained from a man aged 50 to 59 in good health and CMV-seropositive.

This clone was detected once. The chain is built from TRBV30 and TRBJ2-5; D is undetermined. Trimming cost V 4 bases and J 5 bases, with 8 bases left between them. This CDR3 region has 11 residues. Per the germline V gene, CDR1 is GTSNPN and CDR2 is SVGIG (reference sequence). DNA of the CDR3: TGTGCCTGGATGGCGGAGGAGACCCAGTACTTC. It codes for CAWMAEETQYF.

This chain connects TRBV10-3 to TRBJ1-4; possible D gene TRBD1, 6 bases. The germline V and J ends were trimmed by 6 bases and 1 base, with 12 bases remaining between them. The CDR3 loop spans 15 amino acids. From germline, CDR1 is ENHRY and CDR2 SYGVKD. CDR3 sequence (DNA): TGTGCCATCAGCCGGGACACCAGAACTAATGAAAAACTGTTTTTT. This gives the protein CAISRDTRTNEKLFF.

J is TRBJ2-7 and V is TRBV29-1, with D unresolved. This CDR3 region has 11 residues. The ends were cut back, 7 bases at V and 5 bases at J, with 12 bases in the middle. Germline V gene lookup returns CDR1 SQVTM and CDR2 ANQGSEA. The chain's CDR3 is CSARFSNEQYF. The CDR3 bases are TGCAGCGCCAGGTTTTCTAACGAGCAGTACTTC.

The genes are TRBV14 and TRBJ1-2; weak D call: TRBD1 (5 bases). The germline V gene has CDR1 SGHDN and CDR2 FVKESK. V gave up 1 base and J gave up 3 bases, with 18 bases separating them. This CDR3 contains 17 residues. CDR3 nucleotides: TGTGCCAGCAGCCAAGGAATGTACAAGCGGGACGACTATGGCTACACCTTC. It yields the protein CASSQGMYKRDDYGYTF.

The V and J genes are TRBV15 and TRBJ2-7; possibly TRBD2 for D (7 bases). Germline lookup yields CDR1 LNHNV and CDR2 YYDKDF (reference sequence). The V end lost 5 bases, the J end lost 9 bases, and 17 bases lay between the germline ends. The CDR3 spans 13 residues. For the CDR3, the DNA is TGTGCCACCAGCTATTCCCCAGGGGAGGGGCAGTACTTC. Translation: CATSYSPGEGQYF.

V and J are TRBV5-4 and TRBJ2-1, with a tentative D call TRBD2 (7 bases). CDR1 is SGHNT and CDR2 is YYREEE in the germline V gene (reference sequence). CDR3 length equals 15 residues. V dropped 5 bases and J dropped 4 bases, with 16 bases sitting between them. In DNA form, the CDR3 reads TGTGCCAGCAGGCGAGGGGAGGGGGGTTACAATGAGCAGTTCTTC. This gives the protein CASRRGEGGYNEQFF.

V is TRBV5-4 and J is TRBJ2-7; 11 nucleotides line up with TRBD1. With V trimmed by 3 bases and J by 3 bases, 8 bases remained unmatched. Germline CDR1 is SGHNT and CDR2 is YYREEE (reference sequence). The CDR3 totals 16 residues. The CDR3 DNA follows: TGTGCCAGCAGCTCAACCGGGACAGGGGGTCACTACGAGCAGTACTTC. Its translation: CASSSTGTGGHYEQYF.

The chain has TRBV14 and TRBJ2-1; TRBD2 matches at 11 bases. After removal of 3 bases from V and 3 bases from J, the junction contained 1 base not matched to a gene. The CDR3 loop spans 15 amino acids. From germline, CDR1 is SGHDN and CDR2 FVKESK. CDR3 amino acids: CASSHLAGGYNEQFF. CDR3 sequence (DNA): TGTGCCAGCAGCCATCTAGCGGGAGGCTACAATGAGCAGTTCTTC.

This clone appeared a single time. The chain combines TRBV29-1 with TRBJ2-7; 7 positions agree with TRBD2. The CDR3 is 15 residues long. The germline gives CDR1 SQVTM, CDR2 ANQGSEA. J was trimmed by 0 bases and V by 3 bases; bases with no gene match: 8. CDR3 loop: CSVDGGRGNSYEQYF. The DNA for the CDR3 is TGCAGCGTTGACGGTGGGAGGGGAAACTCCTACGAGCAGTACTTC.

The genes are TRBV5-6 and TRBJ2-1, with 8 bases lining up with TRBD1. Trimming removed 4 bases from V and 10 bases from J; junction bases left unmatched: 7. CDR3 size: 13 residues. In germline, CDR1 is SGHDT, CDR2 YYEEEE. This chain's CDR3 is CASSRVTGVEQFF. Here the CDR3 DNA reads TGTGCCAGCAGCCGCGTGACAGGGGTCGAGCAGTTCTTC.

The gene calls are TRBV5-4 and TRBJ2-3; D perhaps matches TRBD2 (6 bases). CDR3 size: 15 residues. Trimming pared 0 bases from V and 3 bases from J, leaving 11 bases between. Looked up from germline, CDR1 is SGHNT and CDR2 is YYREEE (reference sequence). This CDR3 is CASSLGAGRTDTQYF. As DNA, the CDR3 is TGTGCCAGCAGCTTGGGTGCGGGAAGGACAGATACGCAGTATTTT.

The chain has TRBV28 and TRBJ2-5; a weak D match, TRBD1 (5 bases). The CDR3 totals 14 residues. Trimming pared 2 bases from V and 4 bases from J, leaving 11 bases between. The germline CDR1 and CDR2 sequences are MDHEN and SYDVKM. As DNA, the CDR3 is TGTGCCAGCAGTTTACCTTCCACAGGAGAGACCCAGTACTTC. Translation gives CASSLPSTGETQYF.

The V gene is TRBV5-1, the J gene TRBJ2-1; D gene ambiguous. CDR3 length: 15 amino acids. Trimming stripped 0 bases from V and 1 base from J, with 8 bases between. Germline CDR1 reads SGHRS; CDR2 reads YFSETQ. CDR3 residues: CASSLDLGSYNEQFF. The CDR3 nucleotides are TGCGCCAGCAGCTTGGATCTCGGGTCCTACAATGAGCAGTTCTTC.

CDR3 bases: TGTGCCTGGGGACTAGCGGGAGGTAATGAGCAGTTCTTC. This sequence encodes CAWGLAGGNEQFF. This sequence joins TRBV30 and TRBJ2-1; 14 bases fit TRBD2. The CDR3 sequence is 13 residues long. Germline assignment: CDR1 GTSNPN and CDR2 SVGIG (reference sequence). The ends lost 5 bases at V and 7 bases at J; junction bases unmatched: 1.

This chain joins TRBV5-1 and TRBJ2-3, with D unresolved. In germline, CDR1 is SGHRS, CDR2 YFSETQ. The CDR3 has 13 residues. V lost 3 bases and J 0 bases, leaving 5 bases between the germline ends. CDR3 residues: CASSSTSTDTQYF. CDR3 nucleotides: TGCGCCAGCAGCTCGACTAGCACAGATACGCAGTATTTT.

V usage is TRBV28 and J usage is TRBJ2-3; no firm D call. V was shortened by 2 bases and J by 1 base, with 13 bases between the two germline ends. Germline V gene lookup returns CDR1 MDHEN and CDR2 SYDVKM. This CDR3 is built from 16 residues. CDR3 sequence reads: CASSLASAVGTDTQYF. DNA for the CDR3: TGTGCCAGCAGTTTAGCCAGCGCGGTGGGCACAGATACGCAGTATTTT.

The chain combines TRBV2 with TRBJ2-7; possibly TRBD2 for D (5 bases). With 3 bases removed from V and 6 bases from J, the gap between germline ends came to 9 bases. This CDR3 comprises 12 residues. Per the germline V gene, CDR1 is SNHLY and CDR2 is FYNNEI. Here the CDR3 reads CASSELGAEQYF. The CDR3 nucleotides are TGTGCCAGCAGTGAGTTGGGAGCCGAGCAGTACTTC.

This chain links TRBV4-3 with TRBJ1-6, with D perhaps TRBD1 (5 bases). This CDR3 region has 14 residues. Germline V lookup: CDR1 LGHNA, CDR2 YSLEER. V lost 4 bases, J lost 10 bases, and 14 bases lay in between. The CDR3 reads CASSRTGTSSPLHF. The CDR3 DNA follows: TGCGCCAGCAGCCGGACCGGGACTTCCTCACCCCTCCACTTT.

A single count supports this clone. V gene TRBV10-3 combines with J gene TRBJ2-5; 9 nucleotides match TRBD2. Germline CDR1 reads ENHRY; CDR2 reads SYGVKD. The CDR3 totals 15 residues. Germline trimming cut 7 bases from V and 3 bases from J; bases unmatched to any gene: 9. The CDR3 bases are TGTGCCATCAATCCGACTAGCGGTAATAAAGAGACCCAGTACTTC. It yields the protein CAINPTSGNKETQYF.

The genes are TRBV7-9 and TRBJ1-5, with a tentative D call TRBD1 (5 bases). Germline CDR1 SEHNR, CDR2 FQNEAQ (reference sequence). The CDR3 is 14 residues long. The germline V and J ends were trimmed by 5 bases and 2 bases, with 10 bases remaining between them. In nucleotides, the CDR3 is TGTGCCAGCAGCACCGAAGGGGGCAATCAGCCCCAGCATTTT. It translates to CASSTEGGNQPQHF.

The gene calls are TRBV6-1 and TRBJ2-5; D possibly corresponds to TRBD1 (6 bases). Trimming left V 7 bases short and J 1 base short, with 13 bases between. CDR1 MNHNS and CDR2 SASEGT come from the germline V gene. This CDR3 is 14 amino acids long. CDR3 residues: CASNVRGTQETQYF. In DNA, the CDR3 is TGTGCCAGCAATGTCAGGGGAACCCAAGAGACCCAGTACTTC.

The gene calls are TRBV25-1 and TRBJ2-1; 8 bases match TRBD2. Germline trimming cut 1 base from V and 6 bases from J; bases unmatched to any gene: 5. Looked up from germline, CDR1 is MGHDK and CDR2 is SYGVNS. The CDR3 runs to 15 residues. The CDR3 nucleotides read TGTGCCAGCAGTGAATCCCTAGCGGGTCTCAATGAGCAGTTCTTC. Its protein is CASSESLAGLNEQFF.

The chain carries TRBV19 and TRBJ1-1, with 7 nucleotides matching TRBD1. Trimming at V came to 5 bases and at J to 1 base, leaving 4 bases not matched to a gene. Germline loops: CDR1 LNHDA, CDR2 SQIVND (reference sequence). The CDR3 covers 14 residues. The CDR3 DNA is TGTGCCAGTAGTGCAGGGGGAACGAACACTGAAGCTTTCTTT. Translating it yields CASSAGGTNTEAFF.

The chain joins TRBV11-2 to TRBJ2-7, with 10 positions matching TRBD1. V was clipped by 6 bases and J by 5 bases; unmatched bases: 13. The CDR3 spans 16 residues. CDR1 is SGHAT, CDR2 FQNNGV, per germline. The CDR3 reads CASRLRGTGDDDEQYF. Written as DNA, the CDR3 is TGTGCCAGCAGGCTTAGAGGGACAGGGGATGACGACGAGCAGTACTTC.